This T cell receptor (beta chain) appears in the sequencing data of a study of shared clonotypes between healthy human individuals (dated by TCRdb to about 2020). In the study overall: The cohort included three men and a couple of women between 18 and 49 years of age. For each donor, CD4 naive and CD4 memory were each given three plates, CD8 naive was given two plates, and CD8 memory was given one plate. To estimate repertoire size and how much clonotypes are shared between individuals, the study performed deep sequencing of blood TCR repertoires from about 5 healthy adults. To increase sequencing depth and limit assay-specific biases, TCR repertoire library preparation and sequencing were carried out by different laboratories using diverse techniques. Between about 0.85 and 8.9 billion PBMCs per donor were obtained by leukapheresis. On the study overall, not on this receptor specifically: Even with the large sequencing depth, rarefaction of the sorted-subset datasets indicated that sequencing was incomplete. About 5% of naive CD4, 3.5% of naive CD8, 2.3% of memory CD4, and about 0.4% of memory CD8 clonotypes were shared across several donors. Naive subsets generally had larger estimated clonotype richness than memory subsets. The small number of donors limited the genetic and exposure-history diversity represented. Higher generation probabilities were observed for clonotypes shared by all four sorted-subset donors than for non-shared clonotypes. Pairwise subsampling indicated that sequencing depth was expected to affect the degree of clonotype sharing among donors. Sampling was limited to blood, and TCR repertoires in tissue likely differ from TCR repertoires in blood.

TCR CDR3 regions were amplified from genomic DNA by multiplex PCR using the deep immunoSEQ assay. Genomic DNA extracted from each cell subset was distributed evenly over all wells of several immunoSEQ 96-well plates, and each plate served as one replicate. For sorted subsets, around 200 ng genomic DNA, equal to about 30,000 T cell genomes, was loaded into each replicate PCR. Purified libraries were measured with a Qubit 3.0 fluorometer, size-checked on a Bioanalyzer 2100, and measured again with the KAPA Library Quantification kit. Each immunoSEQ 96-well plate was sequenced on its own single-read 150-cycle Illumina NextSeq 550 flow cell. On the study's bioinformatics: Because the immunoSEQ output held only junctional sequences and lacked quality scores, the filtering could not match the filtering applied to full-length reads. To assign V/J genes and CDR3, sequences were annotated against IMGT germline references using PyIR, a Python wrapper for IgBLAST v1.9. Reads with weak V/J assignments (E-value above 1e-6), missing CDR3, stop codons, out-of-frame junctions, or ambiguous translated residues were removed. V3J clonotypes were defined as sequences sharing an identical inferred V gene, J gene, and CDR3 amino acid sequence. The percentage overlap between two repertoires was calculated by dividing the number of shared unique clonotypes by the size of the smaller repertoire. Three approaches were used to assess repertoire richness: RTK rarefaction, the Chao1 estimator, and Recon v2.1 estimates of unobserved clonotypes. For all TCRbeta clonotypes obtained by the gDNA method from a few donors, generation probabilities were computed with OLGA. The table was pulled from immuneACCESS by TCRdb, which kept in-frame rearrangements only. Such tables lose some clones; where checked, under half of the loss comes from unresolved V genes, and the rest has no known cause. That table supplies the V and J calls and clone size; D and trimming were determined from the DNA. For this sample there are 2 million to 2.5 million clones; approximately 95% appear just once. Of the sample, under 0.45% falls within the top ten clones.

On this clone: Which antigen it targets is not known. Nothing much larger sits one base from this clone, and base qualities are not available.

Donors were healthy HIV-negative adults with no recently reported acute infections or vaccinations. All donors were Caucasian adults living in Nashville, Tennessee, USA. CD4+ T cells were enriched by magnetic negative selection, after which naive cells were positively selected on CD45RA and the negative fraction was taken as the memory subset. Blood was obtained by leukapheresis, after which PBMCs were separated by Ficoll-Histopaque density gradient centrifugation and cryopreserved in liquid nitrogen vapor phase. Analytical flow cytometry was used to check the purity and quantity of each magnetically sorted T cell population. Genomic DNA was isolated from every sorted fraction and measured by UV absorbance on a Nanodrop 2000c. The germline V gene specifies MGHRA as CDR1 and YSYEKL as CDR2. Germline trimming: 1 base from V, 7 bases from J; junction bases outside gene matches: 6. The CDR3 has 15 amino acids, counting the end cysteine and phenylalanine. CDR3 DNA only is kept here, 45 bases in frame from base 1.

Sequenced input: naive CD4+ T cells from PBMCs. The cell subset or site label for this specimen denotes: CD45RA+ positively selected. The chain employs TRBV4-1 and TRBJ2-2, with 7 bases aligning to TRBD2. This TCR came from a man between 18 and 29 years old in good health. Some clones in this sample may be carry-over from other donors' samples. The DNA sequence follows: TGCGCCAGCAGCCAAGTCGCGGGGGTCGGCGGGGAGCTGTTTTTT. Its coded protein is CASSQVAGVGGELFF.